In this sample, the clone carrying this T cell receptor beta chain turned up a few times. At one end the junction does not follow the germline gene, possibly because of a read error. These data originate in a study of T cells in Graves' hyperthyroidism and ophthalmopathy. Researchers barred patients who had uncontrolled infection, other autoimmune disease, pregnancy or lactation. Thyroid ultrasound, orbital computed tomography, clinical symptoms, and serum thyroxine and TRAb underpinned diagnoses. Looked up from germline, CDR1 is ENHRY and CDR2 is SYGVKD. This CDR3 region has 18 residues. Amplification of TCR beta CDR3 regions was performed using RNA transcripts as template. TCR CDR3 underwent first-round RT-PCR with the HTBI primer set. TCRdb independently ran MiXCR on the multiplex PCR reads; one entry per CDR3 protein. The sample records around 760,000 distinct CDR3 sequences, under 45% being singletons.

Sequenced input: blood. The receptor was isolated from a woman between 35 and 50 years old with Graves' hyperthyroidism. This chain links TRBV10-3 with TRBJ2-2, with D perhaps TRBD1 or TRBD2 (5 bases each). For the CDR3, the DNA is TGTGCCAGCAGTTACTACCACCTGGGGACCGTGTATGGCGGGGAGCTGTTTTTT. Protein sequence: CASSYYHLGTVYGGELFF.